This is a list of T cell receptor beta chains from one sample in a study of OX40 agonist ivuxolimab in advanced cancers. Profiled with immunoSEQ multiplex PCR; TCRdb holds only in-frame clones, not every one. The sample consists of approximately 64,000 clones, roughly 86% of them appearing once. The sample consisted of CD4+ or CD8+ T cells sorted from blood, taken in a trial of the OX40 agonist ivuxolimab. The receptors were gathered from an adult with an advanced solid tumor such as melanoma, head and neck, liver or kidney cancer. Both conserved end residues are part of each CDR3. Fields, in order: CDR3 DNA, CDR3 protein, D gene, clone size, V gene, J gene. A D gene is named only where the DNA matches it firmly. Clone size is not always given. Where it is, it says once, few, many or a class for expanded clones.

cdr3_nt: TGTGCCATCAGTGATGACAGGGTCAACTATGGCTACACCTTC
cdr3_aa: CAISDDRVNYGYTF
d_call: TRBD1
clone_size: NA
v_call: TRBV10-3
j_call: TRBJ1-2

cdr3_nt: TGTGCCAGCAATACTCAGGGAGGTACCGGGGAGCTGTTTTTT
cdr3_aa: CASNTQGGTGELFF
d_call: NA
clone_size: once
v_call: TRBV2
j_call: TRBJ2-2

cdr3_nt: TGTGCCAGCAGCGTAGCTATAGGGCCACTCTCTGGAAACACCATATATTTT
cdr3_aa: CASSVAIGPLSGNTIYF
d_call: NA
clone_size: once
v_call: TRBV9
j_call: TRBJ1-3

cdr3_nt: TGTGCCAGCAGTAATCATTTGGGCTTCTACCCCGATGGCTACACCTTC
cdr3_aa: CASSNHLGFYPDGYTF
d_call: NA
clone_size: NA
v_call: TRBV28
j_call: TRBJ1-2

cdr3_nt: TGTGCCAGCAGTGAGCGAGGGGGGGGACGAAACACAGATACGCAGTATTTT
cdr3_aa: CASSERGGGRNTDTQYF
d_call: NA
clone_size: NA
v_call: TRBV6-4
j_call: TRBJ2-3

cdr3_nt: TGTGCCAGCAGCCAAGATCTAGCGGGTTCCTACGAGCAGTACTTC
cdr3_aa: CASSQDLAGSYEQYF
d_call: TRBD2
clone_size: NA
v_call: TRBV4-2
j_call: TRBJ2-7

cdr3_nt: TGTGCCACCAGCAGCTACACCGGGTCCAACACTGAAGCTTTCTTT
cdr3_aa: CATSSYTGSNTEAFF
d_call: NA
clone_size: NA
v_call: TRBV15
j_call: TRBJ1-1

cdr3_nt: TGTGCCACCAGCAGAAAATTGGGACAGGGTAGGCCCCAGCATTTT
cdr3_aa: CATSRKLGQGRPQHF
d_call: TRBD1
clone_size: NA
v_call: TRBV15
j_call: TRBJ1-5

cdr3_nt: TGCGCCAGCAGCTTGGGACTAGCGGGAGAGTTAGAGACCCAGTACTTC
cdr3_aa: CASSLGLAGELETQYF
d_call: TRBD2
clone_size: NA
v_call: TRBV5-1
j_call: TRBJ2-5

cdr3_nt: TGTGCCAGCAGCTCTCCTACTAGCCAAAAGACCCAGTACTTC
cdr3_aa: CASSSPTSQKTQYF
d_call: NA
clone_size: NA
v_call: TRBV7-2
j_call: TRBJ2-5

cdr3_nt: TGTGCCAGCAGCTCAGGGACAGGGGGCTACACTGAAGCTTTCTTT
cdr3_aa: CASSSGTGGYTEAFF
d_call: TRBD1
clone_size: NA
v_call: TRBV7-8
j_call: TRBJ1-1

cdr3_nt: TGTGCCAGCAGTTCCCCGACAGGCTCTGGATACAATGAGCAGTTCTTC
cdr3_aa: CASSSPTGSGYNEQFF
d_call: NA
clone_size: NA
v_call: TRBV28
j_call: TRBJ2-1

cdr3_nt: TGTGCCTGGAGGCTAATACAGGGGCAGAACACTGAAGCTTTCTTT
cdr3_aa: CAWRLIQGQNTEAFF
d_call: TRBD1
clone_size: few
v_call: TRBV30
j_call: TRBJ1-1

cdr3_nt: TGTGCCAGCAGTTTAGAGGGCGGCGGGACTTCTTTTCGTCAGAACTACAATGAGCAGTTCTTC
cdr3_aa: CASSLEGGGTSFRQNYNEQFF
d_call: NA
clone_size: once
v_call: TRBV28
j_call: TRBJ2-1

cdr3_nt: TGTGCCAGCTCACCAGGGTTCGGCGGAAGCACAGATACGCAGTATTTT
cdr3_aa: CASSPGFGGSTDTQYF
d_call: NA
clone_size: NA
v_call: TRBV18
j_call: TRBJ2-3

cdr3_nt: TGTGCCAGCAGTTTTCGACGAGGGGCGGTTGGAGATACGCAGTATTTT
cdr3_aa: CASSFRRGAVGDTQYF
d_call: NA
clone_size: NA
v_call: TRBV28
j_call: TRBJ2-3

cdr3_nt: TGTGCCAGTAGTATTCAACAGGGTGGTCAGCCCCAGCATTTT
cdr3_aa: CASSIQQGGQPQHF
d_call: NA
clone_size: NA
v_call: TRBV19
j_call: TRBJ1-5

cdr3_nt: TGCGCCAGCAGATTCGACAAGAGGAACACTGAAGCTTTCTTT
cdr3_aa: CASRFDKRNTEAFF
d_call: NA
clone_size: once
v_call: TRBV5-1
j_call: TRBJ1-1

cdr3_nt: TGTGCCAGCAGCCCGTTTTGGGCCACAGGGGATAGCGGAAACACCATATATTTT
cdr3_aa: CASSPFWATGDSGNTIYF
d_call: TRBD1
clone_size: NA
v_call: TRBV14
j_call: TRBJ1-3

cdr3_nt: TGTGCCAGTAGTACGGGACTAGCGGGAGGAGATACGCAGTATTTT
cdr3_aa: CASSTGLAGGDTQYF
d_call: TRBD2
clone_size: NA
v_call: TRBV19
j_call: TRBJ2-3

cdr3_nt: TGTGCCAGTAGTAGAACCTTGACAGGGGGCACTGAAGCTTTCTTT
cdr3_aa: CASSRTLTGGTEAFF
d_call: TRBD1
clone_size: few
v_call: TRBV19
j_call: TRBJ1-1

cdr3_nt: TGTGCCATTACTTGGGGACAGGGACGCACAGATACGCAGTATTTT
cdr3_aa: CAITWGQGRTDTQYF
d_call: TRBD1
clone_size: NA
v_call: TRBV7-9
j_call: TRBJ2-3

cdr3_nt: TGTGCCAGCAGCCCCCGCGGGGTAGCGGGATTGACCGGGGAGCTGTTTTTT
cdr3_aa: CASSPRGVAGLTGELFF
d_call: TRBD2
clone_size: NA
v_call: TRBV7-9
j_call: TRBJ2-2

cdr3_nt: TGTGCCAGCAGCCAGTCGGTCTCACCCCTCCACTTT
cdr3_aa: CASSQSVSPLHF
d_call: NA
clone_size: NA
v_call: TRBV14
j_call: TRBJ1-6

cdr3_nt: TGTGCCAGCAGTGAAGCAGGGACTAGCGGGAGCGTTGAGCAGTTCTTC
cdr3_aa: CASSEAGTSGSVEQFF
d_call: TRBD2
clone_size: NA
v_call: TRBV6-1
j_call: TRBJ2-1